The clone carrying this T cell receptor beta chain has ten or more counts. Its antigen is undetermined. This sample was included in a study of regulatory T cells in long-lasting Graves disease. Building of the TCR beta libraries involved iRepertoire HTBI primers and Arm-PCR of CDR3 regions. TCRdb reprocessed the multiplex PCR reads via MiXCR and lists one record per CDR3 protein. The table includes hundreds of thousands of distinct CDR3 sequences, about 16% detected once. Findings and caveats of the study: Comparison showed that persistent patients shared more public clonotypes (about 2,700) than new patients (966). Accuracy was perhaps lowered by the small sample size.

Trimming left V 1 base short and J 2 bases short, with 8 bases between. CDR1 is SGHAT, CDR2 FQNNGV, per germline. This CDR3 has 14 residues. Time point in this sample: newly diagnosed GD, antithyroid drugs for less than 3 months. PBMC-derived RNA was used for the TCR library. These same data were also listed under a study on T cells in Graves' hyperthyroidism and ophthalmopathy.

J is TRBJ2-5 and V is TRBV11-2, with D possibly matching TRBD1 (5 bases). Here the sequenced sample was peripheral blood mononuclear cells (PBMCs), taken at new diagnosis, from a patient treated with antithyroid drugs. The TCR originated in a man between 18 and 35 years old with Graves disease. CDR3 region: CASSLGGSQETQYF. The CDR3 DNA reads as TGTGCCAGCAGCTTAGGGGGCAGTCAAGAGACCCAGTACTTC.